The 10 T cell receptor beta chains presented below share a single source sample, sequenced in a study of cytotoxic CD8 clonotypes in ibrutinib-treated CLL (dated by TCRdb to the early 2020s). The library was generated by the immunoSEQ multiplex PCR assay. The source is immuneACCESS, and TCRdb retained only in-frame sequences with V and J called. Part of the clones is not carried over; for the studies checked, unresolved V genes explain less than half of this, and the remainder is unexplained. Present in this sample are about 140,000 clones, about 91% of which were seen just once. 11% of the sample lies in the top ten. According to the study, the label for this sample's time point signals: about 11 months on ibrutinib. The sequencing here drew on PBMCs, taken after 12 months of ibrutinib treatment. The receptors come from a human donor with chronic lymphocytic leukemia.

This clone has just a few counts. The V and J genes are TRBV6-6 and TRBJ1-1; no definite D call. Germline lookup yields CDR1 MNHNY and CDR2 SVGAGI (reference sequence). Deletions cut 3 bases from V and 7 bases from J, with 6 bases between. CDR3 length equals 11 residues. The CDR3 region is CASSYEGEAFF. DNA of the CDR3: TGTGCCAGCAGTTATGAGGGTGAAGCTTTCTTT.

This clone was recorded once. The V and J genes are TRBV28 and TRBJ2-7, with unresolved D. This CDR3 has 12 amino acids. Germline V gives CDR1 MDHEN, CDR2 SYDVKM. Trimming stripped 2 bases from V and 6 bases from J, with 8 bases between. Here the CDR3 reads CASSLRLTEQYF. CDR3 DNA: TGTGCCAGCAGTTTAAGATTGACCGAGCAGTACTTC.

The J gene is TRBJ1-3, the V gene TRBV28; TRBD1 aligns across 7 bases. CDR1 and CDR2 from the germline V gene are MDHEN and SYDVKM. The CDR3 extends over 16 amino acids. The J segment lost 2 bases and the V segment lost 6 bases, leaving 10 bases of the junction unmatched. The CDR3 loop reads CASSPADRAPGNTIYF. The CDR3 DNA sequence: TGTGCCAGCAGCCCCGCCGACAGGGCCCCTGGAAACACCATATATTTT.

The chain has TRBV20-1 and TRBJ1-1; D is unclear. This CDR3 comprises 11 residues. Germline values: CDR1 DFQATT, CDR2 SNEGSKA (reference sequence). Trimming removed 5 bases at V and 7 bases at J, with 11 bases between. CDR3 DNA: TGCAGTGCTGAGATGTCGGGTGAAGCTTTCTTT. Translated: CSAEMSGEAFF.

This clone was detected only a few times. This rearrangement joins TRBV25-1 to TRBJ2-3; 7 nucleotides match TRBD2. This CDR3 is 15 amino acids long. CDR1 MGHDK and CDR2 SYGVNS come from the germline V gene. V lost 5 bases and J lost 0; bases outside the gene matches: 5. The CDR3 DNA is TGTGCCAGCAGTTCAGCGGGAACTAGCACAGATACGCAGTATTTT. It codes for CASSSAGTSTDTQYF.

On this clone: This sample also contains other DNA sequences that code for the same CDR3. The chain links TRBV9 to TRBJ1-2; D gene unclear. CDR1 and CDR2 from the germline V gene are SGDLS and YYNGEE. Trimming left V 3 bases short and J 8 bases short, with 5 bases between. The CDR3 consists of 10 residues. The CDR3 bases are TGTGCCAGCAGCGGCAGGGGCTACACCTTC. Its translation: CASSGRGYTF.

This chain connects TRBV9 to TRBJ1-1; 10 bases align to TRBD1. This CDR3 spans 17 amino acids. The germline V gene encodes CDR1 SGDLS and CDR2 YYNGEE. The V and J ends lost 4 bases and 2 bases, in that order; junction bases with no gene match: 11. CDR3 nucleotides: TGTGCCAGCAGCCCCGGGCTAAGGGACAGGGGTAACACTGAAGCTTTCTTT. It encodes CASSPGLRDRGNTEAFF.

The chain employs TRBV7-9 and TRBJ1-4, with a possible D match to TRBD1 (6 bases). In germline, CDR1 is SEHNR, CDR2 FQNEAQ (reference sequence). This CDR3 region has 16 residues. V was trimmed by 1 base and J by 8 bases, leaving 17 bases between them. The CDR3 DNA follows: TGTGCCAGCAGCTTAGTGATGTTCGGGGGCAGGGAAAAACTGTTTTTT. Translated, it gives CASSLVMFGGREKLFF.

The chain employs TRBV30 and TRBJ2-5; weak D call: TRBD1 (5 bases). CDR1 and CDR2 (germline): GTSNPN, SVGIG (reference sequence). CDR3 length equals 13 residues. Deletions cut 4 bases from V and 4 bases from J, with 13 bases between. This chain's CDR3 is CAWKTIGVETQYF. Written as DNA, the CDR3 is TGTGCCTGGAAGACGATAGGGGTAGAGACCCAGTACTTC. The variable domain in full, with the rest retrieved from reference TRBV30 and TRBJ2-5, is SQTIHQWPATLVQPVGSPLSLECTVEGTSNPNLYWYRQAAGRGLQLLFYSVGIGQISSEVPQNLSASRPQDRQFILSSKKLLLSDSGFYLCAWKTIGVETQYFGPGTRLLVL.

The genes are TRBV2 and TRBJ1-5; D might be TRBD1 (5 bases). The CDR3 runs 16 residues. From germline, CDR1 is SNHLY and CDR2 FYNNEI. Trimming took 1 base from V and 2 from J, leaving 12 bases between them. The chain's CDR3 is CASSEGQGVGNQPQHF. The CDR3 DNA follows: TGTGCCAGCAGTGAAGGGCAGGGCGTCGGCAATCAGCCCCAGCATTTT. The full variable domain, rest sourced from reference TRBV2 and TRBJ1-5, is EPEVTQTPSHQVTQMGQEVILRCVPISNHLYFYWYRQILGQKVEFLVSFYNNEISEKSEIFDDQFSVERPDGSNFTLKIRSTKLEDSAMYFCASSEGQGVGNQPQHFGDGTRLSIL.